These T cell receptor beta chains were read from a single sample in a study of T cells in Graves' hyperthyroidism and ophthalmopathy. TCRdb re-called the multiplex PCR reads with MiXCR, one entry per CDR3 protein. The profile shows roughly 500,000 distinct CDR3 sequences, 40% to 50% of them singletons. The sequencing sample was made of peripheral blood or thyroid tissue (not recorded which). All receptors derive from an adult woman with Graves' disease, either hyperthyroidism or ophthalmopathy (not recorded which). CDR3s include the opening cysteine and the closing phenylalanine or tryptophan. The order of the fields is V gene, J gene, D gene, clone size, CDR3 length, CDR3 DNA, CDR3 protein. A D gene is named only where the DNA matches it firmly. The size of a clone is reported for some rows only, either as once, few or many, or as a class for expanded clones.

v_gene: TRBV7-3; j_gene: TRBJ2-2; d_gene: -; abundance: few; len: 13; CDR3nt: TGTGCCAGCACAATCTCGGCTGGAGGGGAGCTGTTTTTT; CDR3aa: CASTISAGGELFF
v_gene: TRBV20-1; j_gene: TRBJ2-6; d_gene: -; abundance: many; len: 14; CDR3nt: TGCAGTGCTAGAGACGTCTCTGGGGCCAACGTCCTGACTTTC; CDR3aa: CSARDVSGANVLTF
v_gene: TRBV29-1; j_gene: TRBJ2-7; d_gene: TRBD1; abundance: -; len: 12; CDR3nt: TGCAGCGTTTGGACAGGGAACTACGAGCAGTACTTC; CDR3aa: CSVWTGNYEQYF
v_gene: TRBV29-1; j_gene: TRBJ2-5; d_gene: -; abundance: -; len: 12; CDR3nt: TGCAGCCCCAGACAGGCTGGCGGGACCCAGTACTTC; CDR3aa: CSPRQAGGTQYF
v_gene: TRBV6-1; j_gene: TRBJ1-5; d_gene: -; abundance: -; len: 16; CDR3nt: TGTGCCAGCAGTGAAGTCCAGGGAAGGGGAGGGCAGCCCCAGCATTTT; CDR3aa: CASSEVQGRGGQPQHF
v_gene: TRBV20-1; j_gene: TRBJ2-5; d_gene: TRBD2; abundance: many; len: 16; CDR3nt: TGCAGTGCTAGCTCTAGCGGGAGGATTCGAGGAGAGACCCAGTACTTC; CDR3aa: CSASSSGRIRGETQYF
v_gene: TRBV6-5; j_gene: TRBJ2-7; d_gene: -; abundance: -; len: 12; CDR3nt: TGTGCCAGCGGACGAATGGCCTACGAGCAGTACTTC; CDR3aa: CASGRMAYEQYF
v_gene: TRBV12-3/TRBV12-4; j_gene: TRBJ2-5; d_gene: TRBD2; abundance: many; len: 16; CDR3nt: TGTGCCAGCAGTCGACTAGCGGGTCGAGTAGGAGAGACCCAGTACTTC; CDR3aa: CASSRLAGRVGETQYF
v_gene: TRBV20-1; j_gene: TRBJ1-6; d_gene: -; abundance: many; len: 14; CDR3nt: TGCAGTGCCTACGAGGGGGTAGTAACTTCACCCCTCCACTTT; CDR3aa: CSAYEGVVTSPLHF
v_gene: TRBV15; j_gene: TRBJ1-5; d_gene: -; abundance: few; len: 15; CDR3nt: TGTGCCACCAGTGAGGGCGCGGGGGGCAATCAGCCCCAGCATTTT; CDR3aa: CATSEGAGGNQPQHF
v_gene: TRBV2; j_gene: TRBJ1-2; d_gene: -; abundance: few; len: 13; CDR3nt: TGTGCCAGCAGCTCCGGGACCCTCTATGGCTACACCTTC; CDR3aa: CASSSGTLYGYTF
v_gene: TRBV7-2; j_gene: TRBJ2-5; d_gene: -; abundance: many; len: 15; CDR3nt: TGTGCCAGCAGCTTAGCGGGACTCGCGGGGGAGACCCAGTACTTC; CDR3aa: CASSLAGLAGETQYF
v_gene: TRBV7-3; j_gene: TRBJ1-2; d_gene: TRBD1; abundance: once; len: 15; CDR3nt: TGTGCCAGCAGCTTAGTCCCGACAGGGACCTATGGCTACACCTTC; CDR3aa: CASSLVPTGTYGYTF
v_gene: TRBV15; j_gene: TRBJ1-2; d_gene: -; abundance: -; len: 14; CDR3nt: TGTGCCACCAGCAGAGAAAGGACGTCGGATGGCTACACCTTC; CDR3aa: CATSRERTSDGYTF
v_gene: TRBV4-1; j_gene: TRBJ2-7; d_gene: TRBD1; abundance: -; len: 15; CDR3nt: TGCGCCAGCAGCCAAGGAGGAGGAACAGGGGGCGAGCAGTACTTC; CDR3aa: CASSQGGGTGGEQYF
v_gene: TRBV7-2; j_gene: TRBJ1-1; d_gene: -; abundance: many; len: 13; CDR3nt: TGTGCCAGCAGCTCGGACCGGAACACTGAAGCTTTCTTT; CDR3aa: CASSSDRNTEAFF
v_gene: TRBV20-1; j_gene: TRBJ1-5; d_gene: TRBD1; abundance: many; len: 14; CDR3nt: TGCAGTGCCGCGACGAGCAGGGGGAATCAGCCCCAGCATTTT; CDR3aa: CSAATSRGNQPQHF
v_gene: TRBV20-1; j_gene: TRBJ2-7; d_gene: TRBD1; abundance: -; len: 13; CDR3nt: TGCAGTGCTAGCAACAGGGGTTGGTACGAGCAGTACTTC; CDR3aa: CSASNRGWYEQYF
v_gene: TRBV29-1; j_gene: TRBJ2-1; d_gene: TRBD2; abundance: -; len: 13; CDR3nt: TGCAGCGTTGACCGGGAGGGCCGAGCAGAGCAGTTCTTC; CDR3aa: CSVDREGRAEQFF
v_gene: TRBV28; j_gene: TRBJ1-1; d_gene: -; abundance: -; len: 14; CDR3nt: TGTGCCAGCAGTTTGCCGACAGGAAGGACTGAAGCTTTCTTT; CDR3aa: CASSLPTGRTEAFF
v_gene: TRBV6-5; j_gene: TRBJ2-7; d_gene: -; abundance: -; len: 12; CDR3nt: TGTGCCAGCAGGCCACAGGGCGGGGAGCAGTACTTC; CDR3aa: CASRPQGGEQYF
v_gene: TRBV7-9; j_gene: TRBJ1-6; d_gene: -; abundance: -; len: 15; CDR3nt: TGCGCCAGCAGCCTCCGACAGGCCTATAATTCACCCCTCCACTTT; CDR3aa: CASSLRQAYNSPLHF
v_gene: TRBV20-1; j_gene: TRBJ1-5; d_gene: TRBD1; abundance: many; len: 15; CDR3nt: TGCAGTGCTAGGGGTAACAGGGGCGGAAATCAGCCCCAGCATTTT; CDR3aa: CSARGNRGGNQPQHF
v_gene: TRBV2; j_gene: TRBJ1-5; d_gene: -; abundance: many; len: 15; CDR3nt: TGTGCCAGCAGACGGGACACTGGAGGCAATCAGCCCCAGCATTTT; CDR3aa: CASRRDTGGNQPQHF
v_gene: TRBV2; j_gene: TRBJ1-4; d_gene: TRBD1; abundance: many; len: 19; CDR3nt: TGTGCCAGCGGGGGTGAAGAGACAGGGAGTTTTGCAACTAATGAAAAACTGTTTTTT; CDR3aa: CASGGEETGSFATNEKLFF
v_gene: TRBV7-6; j_gene: TRBJ2-5; d_gene: -; abundance: many; len: 12; CDR3nt: TGTGCCAGCAGCTTAGGGGCGGAGACCCAGTACTTC; CDR3aa: CASSLGAETQYF
v_gene: TRBV20-1; j_gene: TRBJ1-5; d_gene: -; abundance: -; len: 13; CDR3nt: TGCAGTGCTACCGGGGGGGGAAGGCAGCCCCAGCATTTT; CDR3aa: CSATGGGRQPQHF
v_gene: TRBV9; j_gene: TRBJ2-7; d_gene: -; abundance: -; len: 13; CDR3nt: TGTGCCAGCAGGATAGGGGCGGAATACGAGCAGTACTTC; CDR3aa: CASRIGAEYEQYF
v_gene: TRBV15; j_gene: TRBJ1-1; d_gene: -; abundance: few; len: 14; CDR3nt: TGTGCCACCAGCAGCTTAAGGGTGGGCACTGAAGCTTTCTTT; CDR3aa: CATSSLRVGTEAFF
v_gene: TRBV12-3/TRBV12-4; j_gene: TRBJ1-1; d_gene: -; abundance: many; len: 14; CDR3nt: TGTGCCAGCAGTTTAGCGTTGGGGGGCACTGAAGCTTTCTTT; CDR3aa: CASSLALGGTEAFF
v_gene: TRBV9; j_gene: TRBJ1-1; d_gene: TRBD1; abundance: -; len: 15; CDR3nt: TGTGCCAGCAGCCCCCATTGGGGGACAGGGACTGAAGCTTTCTTT; CDR3aa: CASSPHWGTGTEAFF